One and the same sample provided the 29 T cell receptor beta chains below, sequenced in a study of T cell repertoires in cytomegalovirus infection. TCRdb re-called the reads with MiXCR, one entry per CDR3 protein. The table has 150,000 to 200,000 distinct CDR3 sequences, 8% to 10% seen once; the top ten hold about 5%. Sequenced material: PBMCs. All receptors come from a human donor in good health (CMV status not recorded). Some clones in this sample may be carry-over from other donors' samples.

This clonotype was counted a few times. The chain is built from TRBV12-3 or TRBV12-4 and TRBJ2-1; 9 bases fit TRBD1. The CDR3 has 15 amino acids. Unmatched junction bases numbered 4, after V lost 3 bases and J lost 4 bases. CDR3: CASSLGTGIYNEQFF. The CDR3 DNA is TGTGCCAGCAGTTTGGGGACAGGGATTTACAATGAGCAGTTCTTC.

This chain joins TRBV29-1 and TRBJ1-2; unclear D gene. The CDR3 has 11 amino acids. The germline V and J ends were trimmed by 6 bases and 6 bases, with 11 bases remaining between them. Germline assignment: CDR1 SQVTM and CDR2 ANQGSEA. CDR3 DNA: TGCAGCGTGGAGGGAAGGGATGGCTACACCTTC. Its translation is CSVEGRDGYTF.

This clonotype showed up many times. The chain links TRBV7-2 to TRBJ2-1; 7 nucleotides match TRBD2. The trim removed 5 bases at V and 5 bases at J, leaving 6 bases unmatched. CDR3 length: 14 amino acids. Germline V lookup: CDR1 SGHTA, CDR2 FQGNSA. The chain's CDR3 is CASSLGGSHNEQFF. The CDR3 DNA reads TGTGCCAGCAGCCTCGGGGGGTCCCACAATGAGCAGTTCTTC.

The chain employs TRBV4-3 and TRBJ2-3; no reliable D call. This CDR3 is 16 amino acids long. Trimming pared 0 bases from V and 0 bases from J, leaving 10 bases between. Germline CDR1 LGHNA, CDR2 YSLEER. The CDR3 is CASSQDVARSTDTQYF. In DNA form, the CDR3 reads TGCGCCAGCAGCCAAGACGTAGCTCGAAGCACAGATACGCAGTATTTT.

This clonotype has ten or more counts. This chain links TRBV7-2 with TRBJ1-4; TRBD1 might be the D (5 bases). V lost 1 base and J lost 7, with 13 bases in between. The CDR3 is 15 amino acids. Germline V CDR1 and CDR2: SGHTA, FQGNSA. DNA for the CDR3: TGTGCCAGCAGCTTAGGGTCCGGTGGGACTGAAAAACTGTTTTTT. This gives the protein CASSLGSGGTEKLFF.

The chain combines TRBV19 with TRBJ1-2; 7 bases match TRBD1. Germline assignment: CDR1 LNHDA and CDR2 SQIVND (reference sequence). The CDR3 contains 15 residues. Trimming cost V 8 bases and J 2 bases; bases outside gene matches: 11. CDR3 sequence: CASHTGARENYGYTF. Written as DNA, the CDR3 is TGTGCCAGTCACACAGGGGCCCGCGAAAACTATGGCTACACCTTC. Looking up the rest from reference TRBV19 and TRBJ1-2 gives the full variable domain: DGGITQSPKYLFRKEGQNVTLSCEQNLNHDAMYWYRQDPGQGLRLIYYSQIVNDFQKGDIAEGYSVSREKKESFPLTVTSAQKNPTAFYLCASHTGARENYGYTFGSGTRLTVV.

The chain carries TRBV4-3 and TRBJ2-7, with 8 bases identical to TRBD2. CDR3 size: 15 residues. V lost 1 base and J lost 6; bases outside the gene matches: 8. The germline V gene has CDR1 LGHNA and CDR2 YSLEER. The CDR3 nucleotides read TGCGCCAGCAGCCAAGGACCCGGGGGGGCCTTCGAGCAGTACTTC. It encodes CASSQGPGGAFEQYF.

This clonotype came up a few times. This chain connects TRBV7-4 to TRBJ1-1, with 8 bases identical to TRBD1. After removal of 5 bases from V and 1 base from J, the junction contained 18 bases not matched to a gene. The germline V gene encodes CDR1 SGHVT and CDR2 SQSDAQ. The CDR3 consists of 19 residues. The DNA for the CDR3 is TGTGCCAGCAGCCCCGGACAGGGAGAAGGGCTCTGGAAGAACACTGAAGCTTTCTTT. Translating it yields CASSPGQGEGLWKNTEAFF.

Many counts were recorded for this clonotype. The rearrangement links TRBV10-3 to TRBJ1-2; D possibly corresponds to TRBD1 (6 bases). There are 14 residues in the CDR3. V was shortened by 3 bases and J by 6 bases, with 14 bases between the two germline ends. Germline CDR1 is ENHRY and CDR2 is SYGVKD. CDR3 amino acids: CAISDPGGANGYTF. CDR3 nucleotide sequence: TGTGCCATCAGTGATCCGGGGGGCGCGAATGGCTACACCTTC.

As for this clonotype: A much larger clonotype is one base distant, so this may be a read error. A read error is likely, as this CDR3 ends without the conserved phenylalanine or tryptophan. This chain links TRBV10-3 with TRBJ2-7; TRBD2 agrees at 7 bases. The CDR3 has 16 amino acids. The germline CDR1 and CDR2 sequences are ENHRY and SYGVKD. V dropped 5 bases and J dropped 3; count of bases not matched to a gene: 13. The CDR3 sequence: CAISRSSGERRYEQYI. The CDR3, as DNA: TGTGCCATCAGTAGGTCTAGCGGCGAACGACGCTACGAGCAGTACATC.

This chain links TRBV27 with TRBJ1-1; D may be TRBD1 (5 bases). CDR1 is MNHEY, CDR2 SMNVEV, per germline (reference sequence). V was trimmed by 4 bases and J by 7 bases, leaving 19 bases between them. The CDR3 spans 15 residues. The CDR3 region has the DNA TGTGCCAGCAGTTCCGCCCTGGTGGGGCATAATGAAGCTTTCTTT. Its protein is CASSSALVGHNEAFF.

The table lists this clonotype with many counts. CDR3 coding DNA: TGTGCCAGCAGCTCTTCCGGGACGTACGAGCAGTACTTC. Encoded protein: CASSSSGTYEQYF. This rearrangement joins TRBV7-9 to TRBJ2-7; D might be TRBD1 or TRBD2, each matching 5 bases. The germline CDR1 and CDR2 sequences are SEHNR and FQNEAQ (reference sequence). The CDR3 has 13 residues. V was pared by 4 bases and J by 4 bases, with 11 bases between.

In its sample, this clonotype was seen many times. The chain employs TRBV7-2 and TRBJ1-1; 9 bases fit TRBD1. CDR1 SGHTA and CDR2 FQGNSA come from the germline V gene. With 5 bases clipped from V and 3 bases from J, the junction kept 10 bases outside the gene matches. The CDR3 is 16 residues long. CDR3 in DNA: TGTGCCAGCAGCCCGGGACAGGGTATTTGGGACACTGAAGCTTTCTTT. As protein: CASSPGQGIWDTEAFF.

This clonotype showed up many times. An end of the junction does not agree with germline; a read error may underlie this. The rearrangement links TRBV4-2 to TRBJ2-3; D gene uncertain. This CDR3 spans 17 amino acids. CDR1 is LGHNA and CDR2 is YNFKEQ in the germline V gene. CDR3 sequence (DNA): TGCGCCAGCAGCCAAGAGGTCGGCGGCCTGGGCACAGATACGCAGTATTTT. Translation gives CASSQEVGGLGTDTQYF.

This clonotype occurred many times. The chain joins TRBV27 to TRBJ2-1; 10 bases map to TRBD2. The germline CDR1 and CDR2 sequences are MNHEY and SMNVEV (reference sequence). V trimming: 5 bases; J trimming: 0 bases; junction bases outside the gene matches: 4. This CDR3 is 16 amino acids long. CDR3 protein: CASSPPSGSSYNEQFF. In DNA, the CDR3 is TGTGCCAGCAGTCCTCCTAGCGGGAGCTCCTACAATGAGCAGTTCTTC.

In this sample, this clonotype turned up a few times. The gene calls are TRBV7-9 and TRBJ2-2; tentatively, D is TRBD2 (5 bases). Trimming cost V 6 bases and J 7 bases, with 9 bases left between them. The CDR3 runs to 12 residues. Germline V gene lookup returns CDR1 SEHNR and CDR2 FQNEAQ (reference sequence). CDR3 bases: TGTGCCAGCAGTTACGAGGGCGGGGAGCTGTTTTTT. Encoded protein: CASSYEGGELFF. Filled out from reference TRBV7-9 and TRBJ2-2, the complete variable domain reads DTGVSQNPRHKITKRGQNVTFRCDPISEHNRLYWYRQTLGQGPEFLTYFQNEAQLEKSRLLSDRFSAERPKGSFSTLEIQRTEQGDSAMYLCASSYEGGELFFGEGSRLTVL.

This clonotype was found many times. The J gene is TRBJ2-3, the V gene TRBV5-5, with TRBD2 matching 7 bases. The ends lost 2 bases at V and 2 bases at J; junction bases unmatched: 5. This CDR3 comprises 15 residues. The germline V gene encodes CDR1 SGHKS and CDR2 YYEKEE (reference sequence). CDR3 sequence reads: CASSFAGDVTDTQYF. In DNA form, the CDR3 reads TGTGCCAGCAGCTTCGCGGGAGACGTCACAGATACGCAGTATTTT.

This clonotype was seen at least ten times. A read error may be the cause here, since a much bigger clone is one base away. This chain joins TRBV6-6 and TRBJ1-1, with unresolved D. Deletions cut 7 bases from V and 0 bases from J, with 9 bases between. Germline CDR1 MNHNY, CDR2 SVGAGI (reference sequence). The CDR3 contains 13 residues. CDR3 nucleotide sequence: TGTGCCAGCATCCTCTACATGAACACTGAAGCTTTCTTT. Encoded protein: CASILYMNTEAFF.

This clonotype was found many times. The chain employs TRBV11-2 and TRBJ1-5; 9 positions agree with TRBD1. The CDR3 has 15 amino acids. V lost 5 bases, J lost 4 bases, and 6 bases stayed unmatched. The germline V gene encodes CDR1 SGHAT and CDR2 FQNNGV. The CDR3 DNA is TGTGCCAGCAGCACCGGGACAGGGAATAATCAGCCCCAGCATTTT. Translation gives CASSTGTGNNQPQHF.

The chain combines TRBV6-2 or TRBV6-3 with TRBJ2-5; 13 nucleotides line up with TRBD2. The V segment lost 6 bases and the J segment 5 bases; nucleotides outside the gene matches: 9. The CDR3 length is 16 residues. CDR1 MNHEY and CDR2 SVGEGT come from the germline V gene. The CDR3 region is CASSAGTSGAFETQYF. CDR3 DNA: TGTGCCAGCAGCGCCGGGACTAGCGGGGCGTTTGAGACCCAGTACTTC.

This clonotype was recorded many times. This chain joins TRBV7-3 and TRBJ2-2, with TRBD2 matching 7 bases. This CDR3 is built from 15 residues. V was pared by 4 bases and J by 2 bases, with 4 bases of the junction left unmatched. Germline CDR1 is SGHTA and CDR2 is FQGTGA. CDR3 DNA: TGTGCCAGCAGCTGGTCTAGCGGTAACACCGGGGAGCTGTTTTTT. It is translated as CASSWSSGNTGELFF. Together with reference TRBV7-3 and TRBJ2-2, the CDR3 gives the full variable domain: GAGVSQTPSNKVTEKGKYVELRCDPISGHTALYWYRQSLGQGPEFLIYFQGTGAADDSGLPNDRFFAVRPEGSVSTLKIQRTERGDSAVYLCASSWSSGNTGELFFGEGSRLTVL.

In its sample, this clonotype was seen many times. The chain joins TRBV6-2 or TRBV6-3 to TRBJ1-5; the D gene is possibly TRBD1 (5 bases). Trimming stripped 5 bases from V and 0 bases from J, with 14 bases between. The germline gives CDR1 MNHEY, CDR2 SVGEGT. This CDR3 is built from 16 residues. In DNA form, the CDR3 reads TGTGCCAGCAGTGACAGACTCCGAAATAGCAATCAGCCCCAGCATTTT. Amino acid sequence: CASSDRLRNSNQPQHF.

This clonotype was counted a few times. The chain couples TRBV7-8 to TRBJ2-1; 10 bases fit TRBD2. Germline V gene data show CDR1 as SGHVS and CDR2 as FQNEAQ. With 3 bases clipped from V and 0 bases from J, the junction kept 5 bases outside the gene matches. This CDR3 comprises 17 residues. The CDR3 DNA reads TGTGCCAGCAGCTTGCCCCCTAGCGGGAGCTCCTACAATGAGCAGTTCTTC. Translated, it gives CASSLPPSGSSYNEQFF.

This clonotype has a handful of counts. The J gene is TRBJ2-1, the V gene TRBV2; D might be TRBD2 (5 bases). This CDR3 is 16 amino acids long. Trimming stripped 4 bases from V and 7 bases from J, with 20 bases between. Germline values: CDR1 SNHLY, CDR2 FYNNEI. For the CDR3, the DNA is TGTGCCAGCAGTGGCGTAACTAGTCGATCCCGGAATGAGCAGTTCTTC. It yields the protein CASSGVTSRSRNEQFF.

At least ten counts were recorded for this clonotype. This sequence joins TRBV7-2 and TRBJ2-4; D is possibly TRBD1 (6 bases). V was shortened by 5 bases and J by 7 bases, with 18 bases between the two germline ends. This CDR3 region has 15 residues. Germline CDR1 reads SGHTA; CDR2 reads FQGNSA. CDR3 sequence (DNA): TGTGCCAGCAGCCGCAACAGGGAGTCACAGAACATTCAGTACTTC. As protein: CASSRNRESQNIQYF.

The CDR3 loop is CSATRSGTYEQYF. The CDR3 region has the DNA TGCAGTGCTACCCGTAGCGGAACCTACGAGCAGTACTTC. The chain carries TRBV20-1 and TRBJ2-7, with D perhaps matching TRBD2 (6 bases). This CDR3 is 13 amino acids long. Deletions cut 4 bases from V and 2 bases from J, with 12 bases between. Germline V gives CDR1 DFQATT, CDR2 SNEGSKA (reference sequence).

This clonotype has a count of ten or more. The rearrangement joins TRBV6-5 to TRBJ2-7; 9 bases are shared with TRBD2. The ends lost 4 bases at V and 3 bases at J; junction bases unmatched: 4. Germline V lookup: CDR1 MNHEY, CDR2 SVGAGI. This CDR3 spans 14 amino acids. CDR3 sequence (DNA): TGTGCCAGCAGTTTTAGCGGGAGAATCTACGAGCAGTACTTC. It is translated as CASSFSGRIYEQYF.

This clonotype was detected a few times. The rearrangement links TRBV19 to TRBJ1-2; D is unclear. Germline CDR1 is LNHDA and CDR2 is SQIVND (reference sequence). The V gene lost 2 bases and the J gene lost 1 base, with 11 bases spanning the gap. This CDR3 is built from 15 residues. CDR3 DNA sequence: TGTGCCAGTAGTATATTGGCCAGCCTTAACTATGGCTACACCTTC. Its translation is CASSILASLNYGYTF.

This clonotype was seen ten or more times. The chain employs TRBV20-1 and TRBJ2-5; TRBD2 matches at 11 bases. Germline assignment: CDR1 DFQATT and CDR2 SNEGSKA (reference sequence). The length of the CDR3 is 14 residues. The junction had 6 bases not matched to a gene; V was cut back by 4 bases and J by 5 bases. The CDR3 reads CSATGSGGAETQYF. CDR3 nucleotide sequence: TGCAGTGCTACGGGTAGCGGGGGGGCTGAGACCCAGTACTTC.